Listed below are T cell receptor beta chains from one sample, sequenced in a study of Graves' ophthalmopathy and Graves' hyperthyroidism. TCRdb reprocessed the multiplex PCR reads with MiXCR, giving one entry per CDR3 protein. The data show 200,000 to 300,000 distinct CDR3 sequences, around 50% seen once. What was sequenced was peripheral blood. The receptor source for this set is an adult man with Graves' ophthalmopathy. The conserved cysteine and the conserved F or W are not part of the CDR3 here. D genes are given only for firm matches. Size is omitted from some rows. Given values are once, few, many or a class for expanded clones.

v_call: TRBV10-3; d_call: -; clone_size: -; cdr3_aa: ASRADYGYT
v_call: TRBV2; d_call: -; clone_size: few; cdr3_aa: ASKRQGGTGELF
v_call: TRBV5-8; d_call: TRBD1; clone_size: many; cdr3_aa: ASSLTDRGSPLH
v_call: TRBV3-1; d_call: -; clone_size: -; cdr3_aa: ASSHSDRPNYGYT
v_call: TRBV25-1; d_call: TRBD2; clone_size: -; cdr3_aa: ASSQGGGRSSYEQY
v_call: TRBV7-9; d_call: -; clone_size: few; cdr3_aa: ASRVYQETQY
v_call: TRBV25-1; d_call: -; clone_size: -; cdr3_aa: ASSDWSRHEKLF
v_call: TRBV2; d_call: -; clone_size: -; cdr3_aa: ASRGADEQF
v_call: TRBV24-1; d_call: TRBD2; clone_size: -; cdr3_aa: ATSDSGTSVTGELF
v_call: TRBV20-1; d_call: TRBD1; clone_size: -; cdr3_aa: SAKTGQDEKLF
v_call: TRBV20-1; d_call: -; clone_size: few; cdr3_aa: SARVRGEKLF
v_call: TRBV6-4; d_call: -; clone_size: -; cdr3_aa: ASSGRPTSGANVLT
v_call: TRBV10-3; d_call: -; clone_size: -; cdr3_aa: AIRPWGLSYEQY
v_call: TRBV2; d_call: TRBD1; clone_size: -; cdr3_aa: ASSPTQGISNQPQH
v_call: TRBV7-9; d_call: -; clone_size: -; cdr3_aa: ASTRMRGETQY
v_call: TRBV4-1; d_call: -; clone_size: few; cdr3_aa: ASSQDRRVTEAF
v_call: TRBV10-1; d_call: -; clone_size: many; cdr3_aa: ASSASRNPNSPLH
v_call: TRBV20-1; d_call: TRBD1; clone_size: -; cdr3_aa: SAGTGGDNQPQH
v_call: TRBV2; d_call: TRBD1; clone_size: -; cdr3_aa: ASSEAARGRNYGYT
v_call: TRBV7-8; d_call: TRBD2; clone_size: -; cdr3_aa: ASSPGGTSGSWDTQY
v_call: TRBV9; d_call: -; clone_size: few; cdr3_aa: ASSVEGGNYEQY
v_call: TRBV9; d_call: -; clone_size: -; cdr3_aa: ASTPERGWNNEQF
v_call: TRBV24-1; d_call: TRBD1; clone_size: -; cdr3_aa: ATEGGDRVPGELF
v_call: TRBV15; d_call: -; clone_size: many; cdr3_aa: ATSGDSGNTIY
v_call: TRBV5-4; d_call: TRBD1; clone_size: few; cdr3_aa: ASSSKETGGFEQY
v_call: TRBV20-1; d_call: TRBD1; clone_size: many; cdr3_aa: SARQGRVWRMNTEAF
v_call: TRBV19; d_call: TRBD2; clone_size: -; cdr3_aa: ASSTGTSGGYEQY
v_call: TRBV10-2; d_call: -; clone_size: -; cdr3_aa: ASRKQGDAYGYT
v_call: TRBV13; d_call: -; clone_size: -; cdr3_aa: ASSLGTSQGGGTQY
v_call: TRBV12-3/TRBV12-4; d_call: -; clone_size: -; cdr3_aa: ASSDGQFLNTEAF
v_call: TRBV29-1; d_call: TRBD1; clone_size: -; cdr3_aa: SVAGQGSAYEQY
v_call: TRBV15; d_call: -; clone_size: -; cdr3_aa: ATSPQGGNQPQH
v_call: TRBV7-2; d_call: TRBD1; clone_size: -; cdr3_aa: ASSSRTGGETQY
v_call: TRBV7-2; d_call: -; clone_size: -; cdr3_aa: ASSFGIAASLPYGYT
v_call: TRBV12-3/TRBV12-4; d_call: TRBD1; clone_size: -; cdr3_aa: ASSRQGTGNTIY
v_call: TRBV6-5; d_call: -; clone_size: few; cdr3_aa: ASSYGGSQPQH
v_call: TRBV19; d_call: TRBD1; clone_size: once; cdr3_aa: ASSRRQGDEQY
v_call: TRBV7-9; d_call: -; clone_size: -; cdr3_aa: ASSPGGITYEQY
v_call: TRBV29-1; d_call: -; clone_size: few; cdr3_aa: SVVTSRNTGELF
v_call: TRBV5-6; d_call: TRBD2; clone_size: -; cdr3_aa: ASSLGPEGLDTPGANVLT
v_call: TRBV7-6; d_call: -; clone_size: -; cdr3_aa: ASSSFGTSNQPQH
v_call: TRBV19; d_call: TRBD2; clone_size: few; cdr3_aa: ASAGRGRAETQY